The clone carrying this TCR beta chain was counted between two and nine times. The germline gives CDR1 MNHEY, CDR2 SVGEGT. The CDR3 totals 15 residues. V was trimmed by 2 bases and J by 2 bases, leaving 11 bases between them. TCRdb independently ran MiXCR on the 5' RACE reads; one entry per CDR3 protein. The sample has about 140,000 distinct CDR3 sequences, around 15% seen once. The data were taken from a study of T-cell memory formation after mild COVID-19. J is TRBJ2-3 and V is TRBV6-2 or TRBV6-3; no clear D gene. This sequence was found in an adult woman who had mild COVID-19 (a few samples of this study predate the infection). Cell type and time point are not known. What was sequenced was PBMCs or a T cell subset sorted from them (not recorded which). The CDR3 DNA reads as TGTGCCAGCAGTTACCCGAGCGAGTACACAGATACGCAGTATTTT. Amino acid sequence: CASSYPSEYTDTQYF.